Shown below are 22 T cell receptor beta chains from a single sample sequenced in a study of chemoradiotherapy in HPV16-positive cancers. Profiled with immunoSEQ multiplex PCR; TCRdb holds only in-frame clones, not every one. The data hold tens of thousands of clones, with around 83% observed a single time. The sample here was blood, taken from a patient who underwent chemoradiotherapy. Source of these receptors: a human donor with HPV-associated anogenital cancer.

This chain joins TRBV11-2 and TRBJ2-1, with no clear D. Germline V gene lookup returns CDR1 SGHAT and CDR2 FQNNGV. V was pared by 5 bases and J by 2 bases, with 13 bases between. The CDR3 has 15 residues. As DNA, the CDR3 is TGTGCCAGCAGCCCTAGGACGGTCACCTACAATGAGCAGTTCTTC. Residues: CASSPRTVTYNEQFF.

The CDR3 reads CASISGTGEPGVQPQHF. CDR3 sequence (DNA): TGTGCCAGCATATCCGGGACAGGGGAACCAGGGGTTCAGCCCCAGCATTTT. This chain joins TRBV2 and TRBJ1-5, with 10 bases fitting TRBD1. CDR3 length: 17 amino acids. Germline CDR1 and CDR2: SNHLY and FYNNEI. J gave up 6 bases and V 7 bases, and 15 bases lay outside the gene matches.

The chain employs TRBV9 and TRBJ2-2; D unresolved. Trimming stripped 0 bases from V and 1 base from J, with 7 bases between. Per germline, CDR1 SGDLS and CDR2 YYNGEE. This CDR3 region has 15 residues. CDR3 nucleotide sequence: TGTGCCAGCAGCGTAGATATGGGGAACACCGGGGAGCTGTTTTTT. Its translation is CASSVDMGNTGELFF.

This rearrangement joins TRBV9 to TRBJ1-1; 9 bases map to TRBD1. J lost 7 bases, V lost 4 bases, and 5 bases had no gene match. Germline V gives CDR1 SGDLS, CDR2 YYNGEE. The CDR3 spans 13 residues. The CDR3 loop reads CASSTGTGNEAFF. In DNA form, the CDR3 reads TGTGCCAGCAGCACCGGGACAGGGAATGAAGCTTTCTTT.

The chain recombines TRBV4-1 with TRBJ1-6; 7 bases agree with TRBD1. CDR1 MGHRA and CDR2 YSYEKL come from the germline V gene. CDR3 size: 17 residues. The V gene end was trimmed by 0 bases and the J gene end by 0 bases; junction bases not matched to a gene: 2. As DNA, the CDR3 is TGCGCCAGCAGCCAAGATCCAGGGGGCTCCTATAATTCACCCCTCCACTTT. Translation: CASSQDPGGSYNSPLHF.

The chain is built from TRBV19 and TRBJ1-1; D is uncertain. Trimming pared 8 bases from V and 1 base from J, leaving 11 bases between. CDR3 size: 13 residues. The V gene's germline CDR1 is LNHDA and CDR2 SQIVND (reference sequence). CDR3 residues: CASSPPENTEAFF. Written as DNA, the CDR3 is TGTGCCAGTTCCCCCCCCGAGAACACTGAAGCTTTCTTT. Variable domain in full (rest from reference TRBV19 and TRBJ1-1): DGGITQSPKYLFRKEGQNVTLSCEQNLNHDAMYWYRQDPGQGLRLIYYSQIVNDFQKGDIAEGYSVSREKKESFPLTVTSAQKNPTAFYLCASSPPENTEAFFGQGTRLTVV.

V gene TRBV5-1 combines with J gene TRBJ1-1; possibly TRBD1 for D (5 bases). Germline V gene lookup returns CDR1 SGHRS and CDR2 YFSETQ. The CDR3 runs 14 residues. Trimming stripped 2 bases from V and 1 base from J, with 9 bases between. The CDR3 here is CASSFGQGNTEAFF. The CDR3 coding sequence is TGCGCCAGCAGCTTTGGGCAGGGGAACACTGAAGCTTTCTTT.

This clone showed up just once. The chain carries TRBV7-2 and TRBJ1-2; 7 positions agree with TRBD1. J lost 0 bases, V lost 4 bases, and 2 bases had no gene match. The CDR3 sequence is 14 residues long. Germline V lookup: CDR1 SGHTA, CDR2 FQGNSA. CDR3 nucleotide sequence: TGTGCCAGCAGCTGGGACAGCTCTAACTATGGCTACACCTTC. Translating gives CASSWDSSNYGYTF. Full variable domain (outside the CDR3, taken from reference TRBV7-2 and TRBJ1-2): GAGVSQSPSNKVTEKGKDVELRCDPISGHTALYWYRQSLGQGLEFLIYFQGNSAPDKSGLPSDRFSAERTGGSVSTLTIQRTQQEDSAVYLCASSWDSSNYGYTFGSGTRLTVV.

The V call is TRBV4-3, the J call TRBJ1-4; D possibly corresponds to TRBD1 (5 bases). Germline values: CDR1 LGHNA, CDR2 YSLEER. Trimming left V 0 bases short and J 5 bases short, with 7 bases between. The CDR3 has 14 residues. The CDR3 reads CASSQEGLNEKLFF. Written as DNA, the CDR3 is TGCGCCAGCAGCCAAGAGGGGCTAAATGAAAAACTGTTTTTT.

CDR3 loop: CASSPEGGTSEAFF. DNA of the CDR3: TGTGCCAGCAGCCCTGAGGGGGGGACCAGTGAAGCTTTCTTT. This chain joins TRBV5-8 and TRBJ1-1, with D possibly being TRBD1 (6 bases). The CDR3 is made up of 14 amino acids. V was shortened by 4 bases and J by 7 bases, with 17 bases between the two germline ends. CDR1 and CDR2 from the germline V gene are SGHTS and YDEGEE.

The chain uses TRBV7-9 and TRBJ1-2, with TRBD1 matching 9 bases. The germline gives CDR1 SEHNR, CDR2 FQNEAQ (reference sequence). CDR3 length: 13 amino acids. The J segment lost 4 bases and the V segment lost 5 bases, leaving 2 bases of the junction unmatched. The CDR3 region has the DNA TGTGCCAGCAGCAGGGGACAGGGCTATGGCTACACCTTC. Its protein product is CASSRGQGYGYTF.

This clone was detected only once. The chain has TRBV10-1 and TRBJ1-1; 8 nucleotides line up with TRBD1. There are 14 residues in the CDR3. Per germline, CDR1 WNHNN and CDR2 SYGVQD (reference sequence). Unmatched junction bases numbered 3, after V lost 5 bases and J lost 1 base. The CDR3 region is CASSRGQENTEAFF. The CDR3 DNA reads TGCGCCAGCAGTAGGGGACAGGAGAACACTGAAGCTTTCTTT.

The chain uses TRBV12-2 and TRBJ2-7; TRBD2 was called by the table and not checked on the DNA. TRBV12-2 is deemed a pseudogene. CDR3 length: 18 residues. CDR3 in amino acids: CASRLSAPGGQGGSEQYF. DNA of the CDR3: TGTGCAAGTCGGCTTAGCGCCCCCGGGGGGCAGGGAGGGTCCGAGCAGTACTTC.

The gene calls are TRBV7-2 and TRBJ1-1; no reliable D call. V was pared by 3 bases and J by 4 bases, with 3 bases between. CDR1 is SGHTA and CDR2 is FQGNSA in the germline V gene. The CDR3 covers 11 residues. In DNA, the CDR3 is TGTGCCAGCAGCTTTAGCACTGAAGCTTTCTTT. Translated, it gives CASSFSTEAFF.

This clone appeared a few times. CDR3 DNA sequence: TGTGCCAGCAGCCTCAAGACCCAAGAGACCCAGTACTTC. It specifies CASSLKTQETQYF. The chain carries TRBV7-2 and TRBJ2-5; D not certain. With 5 bases removed from V and 1 base from J, the gap between germline ends came to 8 bases. This CDR3 is built from 13 residues. The germline CDR1 and CDR2 sequences are SGHTA and FQGNSA.

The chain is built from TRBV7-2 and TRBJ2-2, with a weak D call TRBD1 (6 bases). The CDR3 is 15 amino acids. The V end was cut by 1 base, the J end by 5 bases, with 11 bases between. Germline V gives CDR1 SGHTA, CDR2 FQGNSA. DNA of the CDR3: TGTGCCAGCAGCTTAGATACAGGGCGGACCGGGGAGCTGTTTTTT. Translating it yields CASSLDTGRTGELFF.

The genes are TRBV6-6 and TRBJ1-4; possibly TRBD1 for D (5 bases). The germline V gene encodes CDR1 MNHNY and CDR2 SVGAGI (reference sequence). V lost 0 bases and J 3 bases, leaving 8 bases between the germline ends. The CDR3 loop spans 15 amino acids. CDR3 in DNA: TGTGCCAGCAGTTACTCGGCAGGGCCTAATGAAAAACTGTTTTTT. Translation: CASSYSAGPNEKLFF.

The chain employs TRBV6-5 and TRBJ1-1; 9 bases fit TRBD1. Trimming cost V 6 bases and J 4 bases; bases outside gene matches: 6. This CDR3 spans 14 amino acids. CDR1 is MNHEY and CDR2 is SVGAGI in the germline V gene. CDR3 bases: TGTGCCAGCAGCCGAGGGACAGGGAGCACTGAAGCTTTCTTT. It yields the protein CASSRGTGSTEAFF.

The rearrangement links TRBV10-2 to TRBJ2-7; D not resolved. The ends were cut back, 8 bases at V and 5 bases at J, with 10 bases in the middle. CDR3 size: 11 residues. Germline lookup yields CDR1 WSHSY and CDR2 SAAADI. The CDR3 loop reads CASCDLDEQYF. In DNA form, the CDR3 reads TGCGCCAGCTGCGACCTGGACGAGCAGTACTTC.

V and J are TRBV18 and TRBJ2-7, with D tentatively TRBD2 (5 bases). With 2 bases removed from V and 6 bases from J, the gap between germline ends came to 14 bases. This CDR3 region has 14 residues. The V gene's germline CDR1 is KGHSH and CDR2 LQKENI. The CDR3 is CASSPNGLGSEQYF. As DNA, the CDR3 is TGTGCCAGCTCACCAAACGGACTGGGGAGCGAGCAGTACTTC.

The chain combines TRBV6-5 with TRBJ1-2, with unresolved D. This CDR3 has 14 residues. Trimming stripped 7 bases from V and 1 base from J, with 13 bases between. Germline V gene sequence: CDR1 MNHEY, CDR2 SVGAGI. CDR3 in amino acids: CASTQSLSNYGYTF. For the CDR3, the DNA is TGTGCCAGCACACAGTCTCTCAGTAACTATGGCTACACCTTC.

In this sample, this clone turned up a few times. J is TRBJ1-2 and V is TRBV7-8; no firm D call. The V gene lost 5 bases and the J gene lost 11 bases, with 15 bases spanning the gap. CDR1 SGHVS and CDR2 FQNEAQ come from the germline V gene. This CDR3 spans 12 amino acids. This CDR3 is CASSTVTGQYTF. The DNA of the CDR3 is TGTGCCAGCAGCACCGTGACCGGCCAGTACACCTTC.